This TCR beta chain stems from a study of cytomegalovirus exposure and HLA in healthy donors. Deletions cut 5 bases from V and 4 bases from J, with 17 bases between. The V gene's germline CDR1 is MDHEN and CDR2 SYDVKM. The length of the CDR3 is 15 residues. PCR used 60 Vbeta primers and 13 Jbeta primers. Profiling relied on immunoSEQ multiplex PCR, and the TCRdb table lists in-frame clones only, not all of them. There are 300,000 or so clones in the sample; 70% to 90% occur only once, and about 2% lies in the top ten. The chain recombines TRBV28 with TRBJ1-1, with a tentative D call TRBD1 (5 bases). The sequence was collected from a woman in her forties in good health and CMV-seropositive. The sequenced sample was PBMCs. The CDR3 nucleotides read TGTGCCAGCAGTCAACAGCTGGGGCCAGCCACTGAAGCTTTCTTT. This translates into CASSQQLGPATEAFF.